This is a list of T cell receptor beta chains from one sample in a study of radiotherapy plus CTLA-4 blockade in lung cancer. Sequencing was performed with immunoSEQ multiplex PCR; in TCRdb, only in-frame clones are kept and a portion is missing. Altogether tens of thousands of clones are present, around 90% being singletons, with the ten largest covering approximately 16%. This material consisted of peripheral blood, taken from a patient treated with radiotherapy plus ipilimumab. The origin of the receptors is a human donor with non-small cell lung cancer that progressed on radiotherapy plus ipilimumab. The conserved cysteine and the conserved F or W are not part of the CDR3 here. Each record gives: V gene, J gene, CDR3 protein.

TRBV28	TRBJ2-7	ASSQPAGVEQY
TRBV7-6	TRBJ2-7	ASSPGESGERY
TRBV7-6	TRBJ2-2	ASSLEVGELF
TRBV14	TRBJ2-3	ASSQLHLGTDTQY
TRBV7-9	TRBJ2-7	ASSLVASSYEQY
TRBV7-2	TRBJ2-7	ASSLEGRTYEQY
TRBV4-2	TRBJ2-2	ASSDRHRGNTGELF
TRBV6-5	TRBJ1-1	ASSYAIGQGDTEAF
TRBV2	TRBJ1-4	ASSLGGEKLF
TRBV19	TRBJ1-3	ASSLGVAIY
TRBV5-4	TRBJ2-1	ASSEGPVNEQF
TRBV14	TRBJ1-1	ASSQWGIEAF
TRBV7-9	TRBJ1-4	ASAGFMGEKLF
TRBV30	TRBJ1-6	AWSVLHLGESSSYNSPLH
TRBV6-1	TRBJ1-1	ASSKRVGGYTEAF
TRBV20-1	TRBJ1-1	SARVQGEAF
TRBV7-9	TRBJ2-7	ASSLRGTGRTYEQY
TRBV13	TRBJ2-2	ASSHPGTGGTGELF
TRBV4-1	TRBJ1-4	ASSQDPGGRNNEKLF
TRBV6-5	TRBJ1-5	ASSYGPFGNQPQH
TRBV6-1	TRBJ2-1	ASSDGLAGGPYNEQF
TRBV18	TRBJ1-2	ASSPITGPNYGYT
TRBV11-3	TRBJ2-7	ASSLVQGPLYEQY
TRBV29-1	TRBJ1-2	SAGQGSGGYT
TRBV7-8	TRBJ1-1	ASSLVAGNTEAF
TRBV6-6	TRBJ1-5	ASSRDSRSNQPQH